The present entry profiles one TCR beta chain with its context. There is no known antigen for this receptor. Within one base of it there is no much larger clone, and no base qualities were kept. This sample stems from a study of shared clonotypes between healthy human individuals (TCRdb year 2020). For the wider study: The cohort comprised two women and a few men aged 18 to 49 years. Blood TCR repertoires of roughly five healthy adults were deeply sequenced to estimate repertoire size and the extent of clonotype sharing between individuals. Per donor, leukapheresis produced somewhere between about 0.8 and 9.5 billion PBMCs. Libraries were prepared and TCR repertoires were sequenced by different laboratories using diverse techniques, in order to increase sequencing depth and limit assay-specific biases. For each donor, three plates each were used for CD4 naive and CD4 memory, two plates were used for CD8 naive, and one plate was used for CD8 memory. Here is what the overall study found, with its caveats: Incomplete sequencing was indicated by rarefaction of sorted-subset datasets, despite the large sequencing depth. Pairwise subsampling led to the expectation that sequencing depth would affect the degree of clonotype sharing among donors. Sampling was restricted to blood, and TCR repertoires in tissues likely differ from the TCR repertoires found in blood. About 4.5% of naive CD4, 3% to 4% of naive CD8, 2% to 2.5% of memory CD4, and about 0.4% of memory CD8 clonotypes were shared across several donors. Higher generation probabilities were observed for clonotypes shared by all four sorted-subset donors than for non-shared clonotypes. Naive subsets generally had larger estimated clonotype richness than memory subsets did. The small number of donors limited the genetic and exposure-history diversity represented.

TCR CDR3 regions were amplified from genomic DNA by multiplex PCR using the deep immunoSEQ assay. Extracted genomic DNA from each cell subset was distributed evenly across all wells of several immunoSEQ 96-well plates, and each plate was treated as a replicate. For sorted subsets, approximately 190 ng genomic DNA, equal to about 30,000 T cell genomes, was loaded into each replicate PCR. Purified libraries were quantified with a Qubit 3.0 fluorometer, sized on a Bioanalyzer 2100, and re-quantified with the KAPA Library Quantification kit. Every immunoSEQ 96-well plate was sequenced on a dedicated single-read 150-cycle Illumina NextSeq 550 flow cell. Per the authors' processing: The immunoSEQ output contained only junctional sequences without quality scores, so filtering could not match that applied to full-length reads. To assign V/J genes and CDR3, sequences were annotated against IMGT germline references using PyIR, a Python wrapper for IgBLAST v1.9. Reads were removed for weak V/J assignments (E-value above 1e-6), missing CDR3, stop codons, out-of-frame junctions, or ambiguous translated residues. A V3J clonotype was defined by an identical inferred V gene, J gene, and CDR3 amino acid sequence. The percentage overlap between two repertoires was calculated by dividing the number of shared unique clonotypes by the size of the smaller repertoire. Richness of each repertoire was evaluated using RTK rarefaction, the Chao1 estimator, and Recon v2.1 estimates of unobserved clonotypes. OLGA was used to compute generation probabilities for all TCRbeta clonotypes that the gDNA method yielded from a handful of donors. The clones in this table, taken by TCRdb from immuneACCESS, are in-frame only. Not every clone is retained; where verified, under half of the shortfall comes from an unresolved V gene, and the cause of the rest is unknown. V and J calls and clone size come straight from that table; D and trimming were deduced from the DNA. In all, the sample holds 2 million to 3 million clones, and roughly 93% of those were seen once. The leading ten clones occupy 0.36% of the sample.

The germline V gene encodes CDR1 GTSNPN and CDR2 SVGIG (reference sequence). Reading from cysteine to phenylalanine, the CDR3 counts 13 amino acids. CDR3 DNA is the only sequence kept; it has 39 bases, read in frame from the first base. The junction shows trimming of 0 bases on V and 6 bases on J, plus 9 bases between the germline ends. The donors were healthy, HIV-negative adults with no recently reported acute infections or vaccinations. Every donor was a Caucasian adult living in Nashville, Tennessee, USA. CD4+ T cells were enriched through magnetic negative selection, after which naive cells were positively selected on CD45RA and the remaining negative fraction served as the memory subset. After blood collection by leukapheresis, PBMCs were isolated using Ficoll-Histopaque density gradient centrifugation and then cryopreserved in the vapor phase of liquid nitrogen. Analytical flow cytometry was used to check the purity and quantity of every magnetically sorted T cell population. Genomic DNA was isolated from each sorted fraction and quantified by UV absorbance on a Nanodrop 2000c.

The TCR comes from a man younger than 35 in good health. Some clones in this sample may be carry-over from other donors' samples. The sequence joins TRBV30 to TRBJ2-1; too little of a D gene remains to name it. The sample consisted of naive CD4+ T cells from PBMCs. The cell subset or site label here, explained by the study, means: CD45RA+ positively selected. The CDR3 loop reads CAWSVLLGNEQFF. The nucleotides read TGTGCCTGGAGTGTACTGTTGGGCAATGAGCAGTTCTTC.